One sample yielded the 10 T cell receptor beta chains listed below, sequenced in a study of post-analysis software for immune sequencing data. cDNA libraries of TCR beta carried unique molecular identifiers. A single record per CDR3 protein comes from TCRdb applying MiXCR to the PCR reads. This table holds about 770,000 distinct CDR3 sequences, 46% found once. Study outcomes and limitations: When patients were compared with controls, a handful of TRBV segments were more frequent, TRBV5-6, TRBV5-1 and TRBV20-1 among them.

Their antigens are not known. Sequencing was performed on blood. All receptors derive from a girl between 10 and 17 years old with multiple sclerosis.

The chain combines TRBV6-5 with TRBJ2-1, with D unresolved. Trimming pared 7 bases from V and 3 bases from J, leaving 10 bases between. This CDR3 has 13 amino acids. Germline lookup yields CDR1 MNHEY and CDR2 SVGAGI. The CDR3 nucleotides are TGTGCCAGCACCTTGGGGTACTACAATGAGCAGTTCTTC. The encoded protein is CASTLGYYNEQFF.

Here the CDR3 reads CSVGQAYTDTQYF. Here the CDR3 DNA reads TGCAGCGTTGGACAGGCCTACACAGATACGCAGTATTTT. The chain has TRBV29-1 and TRBJ2-3, with a possible D match to TRBD1 (6 bases). The V gene's germline CDR1 is SQVTM and CDR2 ANQGSEA. This CDR3 is 13 amino acids long. The ends were cut back, 4 bases at V and 2 bases at J, with 10 bases in the middle.

The V gene is TRBV11-3, the J gene TRBJ1-4, with 7 bases aligning to TRBD1. The CDR3 runs 16 residues. Germline lookup yields CDR1 SGHNT and CDR2 YENEEA. V shed 5 bases and J 0 bases; nucleotides not matched to a gene: 6. CDR3 protein: CASSRRTGATNEKLFF. CDR3 nucleotide sequence: TGTGCCAGCAGCCGTCGGACAGGCGCAACTAATGAAAAACTGTTTTTT.

This chain links TRBV10-3 with TRBJ1-1, with 10 bases matching TRBD1. This CDR3 region has 13 residues. Germline CDR1 and CDR2: ENHRY and SYGVKD. V was clipped by 9 bases and J by 7 bases; unmatched bases: 8. In DNA form, the CDR3 reads TGTGCCATAGAAGCGACAGGGGGCGGTGAAGCTTTCTTT. Protein: CAIEATGGGEAFF.

The chain couples TRBV11-2 to TRBJ2-1; the D gene is possibly TRBD1 (5 bases). Per the germline V gene, CDR1 is SGHAT and CDR2 is FQNNGV. With 0 bases removed from V and 8 bases from J, the gap between germline ends came to 20 bases. The CDR3 length is 17 residues. CDR3 nucleotide sequence: TGTGCCAGCAGCTTAGAGGGGTGGGGCCCCCCGCAGCATGAGCAGTTCTTC. Protein product: CASSLEGWGPPQHEQFF.

As for this clonotype: Germline and junction disagree at one end, which may indicate a read error. The genes are TRBV25-1 and TRBJ2-7; D uncertain. Germline V gene lookup returns CDR1 MGHDK and CDR2 SYGVNS. This CDR3 contains 11 residues. The CDR3 DNA sequence: TGTGCCGGCAGTGCCAAGTACGAGCAGTACTTC. It codes for CAGSAKYEQYF.

This sequence joins TRBV3-1 and TRBJ2-1, with D tentatively TRBD1 (5 bases). This CDR3 has 15 residues. V lost 3 bases and J lost 8, with 17 bases in between. Germline CDR1 LGHDT, CDR2 YNNKEL (reference sequence). The CDR3 reads CASSHPWAGKDEQFF. The CDR3 DNA reads as TGTGCCAGCAGCCATCCTTGGGCAGGGAAGGATGAGCAGTTCTTC.

The chain recombines TRBV6-2 or TRBV6-3 with TRBJ1-2; TRBD1 matches 8 bases. After removal of 5 bases from V and 5 bases from J, the junction contained 10 bases not matched to a gene. Germline-derived CDR1 and CDR2 are MNHEY and SVGEGT. This CDR3 comprises 15 residues. The CDR3 DNA follows: TGTGCCAGCAGTCCCGGACAGGGCGCCCTTTATGGCTACACCTTC. Protein: CASSPGQGALYGYTF.

The chain combines TRBV29-1 with TRBJ2-1, with TRBD2 as a possible D gene (6 bases). The CDR3 has 13 amino acids. Per the germline V gene, CDR1 is SQVTM and CDR2 is ANQGSEA. V was pared by 8 bases and J by 9 bases, with 20 bases between. CDR3 bases: TGCAGCATTCGCGGGGTTCCCAGTATTGAGCAGTTCTTC. Its protein product is CSIRGVPSIEQFF.

There are a few counts of this clonotype. The CDR3 DNA reads TGTGCCAGCAGCTTTAGGACAGTGGAAAACATTCAGTACTTC. This translates into CASSFRTVENIQYF. The rearrangement uses TRBV5-6 and TRBJ2-4; tentative D call: TRBD1 (6 bases). CDR1 SGHDT and CDR2 YYEEEE come from the germline V gene. Trimming removed 2 bases at V and 5 bases at J, with 11 bases between. CDR3 length: 14 amino acids.